Here is one T cell receptor beta chain with its context. Its antigen is still unknown. The data were taken from a study of vaccination effects on CD4 cells after COVID-19. The overall study: Samples collected post-vaccine were obtained a median of 72 days after the second dose. The researchers cultured some 2.1 million PBMC per well with about 10 IU/ml IL-2 and roughly 9.2 ug/ml peptides.

Assay used: immunoSEQ multiplex PCR; TCRdb lists only in-frame clones, some missing. The profile covers tens of thousands of clones, with approximately 73% appearing a single time and less than 2.5% taken by the ten largest. The culture ran for nine to ten days, and then CD4+ T cells were isolated. Of the BNT162b2 and mRNA-1273 vaccines, participants received two doses of one or the other. J gave up 0 bases and V 1 base, and 2 bases lay outside the gene matches. Germline CDR1 and CDR2: MGHRA and YSYEKL. The CDR3 length is 17 residues. This rearrangement joins TRBV4-1 to TRBJ1-6; 8 positions agree with TRBD1. Sequencing used CD4+ T cells from PBMCs cultured without peptide, obtained after COVID-19 vaccination. The sequence derives from a human donor who received a COVID-19 vaccine. CDR3 DNA: TGCGCCAGCAGCCAAGGGACAGGGAGCTCCTATAATTCACCCCTCCACTTT. It yields the protein CASSQGTGSSYNSPLHF.